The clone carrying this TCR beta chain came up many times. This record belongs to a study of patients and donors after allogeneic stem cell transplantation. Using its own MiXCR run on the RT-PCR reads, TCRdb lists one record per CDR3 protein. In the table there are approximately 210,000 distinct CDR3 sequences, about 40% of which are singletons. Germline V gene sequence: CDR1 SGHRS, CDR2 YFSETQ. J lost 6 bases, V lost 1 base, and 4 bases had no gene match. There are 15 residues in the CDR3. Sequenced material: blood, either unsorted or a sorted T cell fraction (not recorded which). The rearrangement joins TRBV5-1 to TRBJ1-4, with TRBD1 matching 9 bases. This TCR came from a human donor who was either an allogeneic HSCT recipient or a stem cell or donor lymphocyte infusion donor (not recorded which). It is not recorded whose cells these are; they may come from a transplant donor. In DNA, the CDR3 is TGCGCCAGCAGCTTGTCGGGACAGGGAGATGAAAAACTGTTTTTT. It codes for CASSLSGQGDEKLFF.